This T cell receptor (beta chain) was profiled in a study of cytomegalovirus exposure and HLA in healthy donors. This clone has only one observation. The PCR employed 60 Vbeta primers together with 13 Jbeta primers. The data were produced by immunoSEQ multiplex PCR, yet TCRdb's version contains in-frame clones alone and is incomplete. Of about 200,000 clones in the sample, more than 75% were seen once. Specimen: PBMCs. The TCR comes from a male donor in good health and CMV-seropositive.

The CDR3 region has the DNA TGTGCCAGCAGTTTATCGATGGCAGGGACTTTCTACGAGCAGTACTTC. Translation gives CASSLSMAGTFYEQYF. The gene calls are TRBV27 and TRBJ2-7; weak D call: TRBD2 (6 bases). The V end lost 0 bases, the J end lost 3 bases, and 15 bases lay between the germline ends. The CDR3 loop spans 16 amino acids. Germline lookup yields CDR1 MNHEY and CDR2 SMNVEV (reference sequence).